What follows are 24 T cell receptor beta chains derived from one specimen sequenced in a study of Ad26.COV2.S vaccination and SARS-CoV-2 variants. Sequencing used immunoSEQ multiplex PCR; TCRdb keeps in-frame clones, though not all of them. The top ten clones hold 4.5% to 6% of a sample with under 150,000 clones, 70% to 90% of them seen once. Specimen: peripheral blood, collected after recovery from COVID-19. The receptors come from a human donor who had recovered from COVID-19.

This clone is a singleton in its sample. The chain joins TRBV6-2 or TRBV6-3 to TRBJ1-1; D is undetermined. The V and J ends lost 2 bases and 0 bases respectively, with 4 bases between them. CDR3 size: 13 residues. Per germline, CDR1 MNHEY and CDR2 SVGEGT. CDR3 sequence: CASSYLLNTEAFF. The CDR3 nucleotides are TGTGCCAGCAGTTACCTCCTGAACACTGAAGCTTTCTTT.

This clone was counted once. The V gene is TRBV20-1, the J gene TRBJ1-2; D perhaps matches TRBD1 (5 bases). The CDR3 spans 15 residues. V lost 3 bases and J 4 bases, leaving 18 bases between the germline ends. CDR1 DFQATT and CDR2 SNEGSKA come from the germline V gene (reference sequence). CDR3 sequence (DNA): TGCAGTGCTAGTTCTCCAGGGCTCTATCCCTATGGCTACACCTTC. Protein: CSASSPGLYPYGYTF.

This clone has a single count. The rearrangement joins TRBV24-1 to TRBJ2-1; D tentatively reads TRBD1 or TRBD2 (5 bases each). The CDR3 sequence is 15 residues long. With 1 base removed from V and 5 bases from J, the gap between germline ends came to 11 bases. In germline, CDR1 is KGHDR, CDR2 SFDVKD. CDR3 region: CATSDLGTVHNEQFF. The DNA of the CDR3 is TGTGCCACCAGTGATTTAGGGACGGTACACAATGAGCAGTTCTTC.

The CDR3 loop is CASSQVYRPHYGYTF. The CDR3 DNA is TGCGCCAGCAGCCAAGTGTATAGGCCCCACTATGGCTACACCTTC. The chain is built from TRBV4-3 and TRBJ1-2; D is undetermined. V lost 1 base and J 3 bases, leaving 12 bases between the germline ends. Germline values: CDR1 LGHNA, CDR2 YSLEER. The CDR3 loop spans 15 amino acids.

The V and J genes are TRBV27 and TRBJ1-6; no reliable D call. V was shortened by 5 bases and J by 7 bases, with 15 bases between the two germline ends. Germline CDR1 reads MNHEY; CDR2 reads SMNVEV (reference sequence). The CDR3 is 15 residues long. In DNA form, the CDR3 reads TGTGCCAGCAGTCGTGATTGGTCCGGGAATTCACCCCTCCACTTT. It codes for CASSRDWSGNSPLHF.

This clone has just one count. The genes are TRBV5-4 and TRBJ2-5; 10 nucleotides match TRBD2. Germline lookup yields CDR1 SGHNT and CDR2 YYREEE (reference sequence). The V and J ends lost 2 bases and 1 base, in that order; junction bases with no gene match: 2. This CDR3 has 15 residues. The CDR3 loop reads CASSFERGGQETQYF. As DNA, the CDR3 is TGTGCCAGCAGCTTTGAGCGGGGGGGCCAAGAGACCCAGTACTTC.

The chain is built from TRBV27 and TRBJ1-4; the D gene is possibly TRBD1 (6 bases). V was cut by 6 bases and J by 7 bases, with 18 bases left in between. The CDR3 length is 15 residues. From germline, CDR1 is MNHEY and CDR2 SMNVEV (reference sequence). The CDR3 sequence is CASSRGGQGVEKLFF. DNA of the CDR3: TGTGCCAGCAGCCGGGGGGGGCAGGGAGTTGAAAAACTGTTTTTT. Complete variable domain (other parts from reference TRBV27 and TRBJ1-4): EAQVTQNPRYLITVTGKKLTVTCSQNMNHEYMSWYRQDPGLGLRQIYYSMNVEVTDKGDVPEGYKVSRKEKRNFPLILESPSPNQTSLYFCASSRGGQGVEKLFFGSGTQLSVL.

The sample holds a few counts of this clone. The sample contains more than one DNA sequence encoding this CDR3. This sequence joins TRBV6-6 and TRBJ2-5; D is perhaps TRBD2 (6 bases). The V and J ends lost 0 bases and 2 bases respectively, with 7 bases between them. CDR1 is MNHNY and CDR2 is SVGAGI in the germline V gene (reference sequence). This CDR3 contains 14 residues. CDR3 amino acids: CASSYSGGQETQYF. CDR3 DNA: TGTGCCAGCAGTTACTCGGGAGGACAAGAGACCCAGTACTTC.

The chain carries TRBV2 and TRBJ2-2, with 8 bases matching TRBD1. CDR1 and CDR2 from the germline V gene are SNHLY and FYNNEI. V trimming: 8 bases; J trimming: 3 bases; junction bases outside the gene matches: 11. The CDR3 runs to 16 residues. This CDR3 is CASAQTGTGYTGELFF. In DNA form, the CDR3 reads TGTGCCAGCGCACAAACCGGGACAGGATACACCGGGGAGCTGTTTTTT.

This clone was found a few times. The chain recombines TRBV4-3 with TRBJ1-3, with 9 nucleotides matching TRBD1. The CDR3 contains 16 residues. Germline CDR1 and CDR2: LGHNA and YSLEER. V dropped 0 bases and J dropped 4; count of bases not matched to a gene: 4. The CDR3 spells CASSQEQGATGNTIYF. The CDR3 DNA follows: TGCGCCAGCAGCCAAGAACAGGGGGCGACCGGAAACACCATATATTTT.

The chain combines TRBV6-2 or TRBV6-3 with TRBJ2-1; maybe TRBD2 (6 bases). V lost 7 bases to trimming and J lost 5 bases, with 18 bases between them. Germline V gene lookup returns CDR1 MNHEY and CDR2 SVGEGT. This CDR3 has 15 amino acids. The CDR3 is CASTPPRGWDNEQFF. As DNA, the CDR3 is TGTGCCAGCACCCCCCCGCGGGGCTGGGACAATGAGCAGTTCTTC.

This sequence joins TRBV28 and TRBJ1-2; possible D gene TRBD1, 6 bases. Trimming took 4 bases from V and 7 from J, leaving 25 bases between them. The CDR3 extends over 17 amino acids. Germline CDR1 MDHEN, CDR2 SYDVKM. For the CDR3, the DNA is TGTGCCAGCAGTTCCCCCGCAGGACAGCCGGTTTCGGGTGGCTACACCTTC. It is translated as CASSSPAGQPVSGGYTF.

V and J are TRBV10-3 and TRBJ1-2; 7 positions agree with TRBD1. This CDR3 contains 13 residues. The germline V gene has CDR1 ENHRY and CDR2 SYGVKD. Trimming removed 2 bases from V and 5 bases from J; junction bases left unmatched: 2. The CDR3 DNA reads TGTGCCATCAGTGAGACAGGGGAATATGGCTACACCTTC. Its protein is CAISETGEYGYTF.

The CDR3 protein is CASSPTPRVIRGSYEQYF. DNA of the CDR3: TGTGCCAGCTCACCAACACCAAGGGTAATCAGGGGATCCTACGAGCAGTACTTC. V gene TRBV18 combines with J gene TRBJ2-7, with D perhaps matching TRBD1 (6 bases). The V end lost 2 bases, the J end lost 1 base, and 21 bases lay between the germline ends. The germline CDR1 and CDR2 sequences are KGHSH and LQKENI. There are 18 residues in the CDR3.

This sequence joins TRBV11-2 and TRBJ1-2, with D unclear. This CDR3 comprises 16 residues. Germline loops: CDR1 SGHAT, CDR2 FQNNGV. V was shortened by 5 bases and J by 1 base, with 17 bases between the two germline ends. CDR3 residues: CASSPIRQKYNYGYTF. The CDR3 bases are TGTGCCAGCAGCCCTATACGGCAGAAATATAACTATGGCTACACCTTC.

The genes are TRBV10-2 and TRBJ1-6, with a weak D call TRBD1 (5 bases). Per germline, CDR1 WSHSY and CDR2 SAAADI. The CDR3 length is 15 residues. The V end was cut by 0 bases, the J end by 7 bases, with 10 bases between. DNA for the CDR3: TGCGCCAGCAGTGAGTCCGGGGCTCGGAATTCACCCCTCCACTTT. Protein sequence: CASSESGARNSPLHF.

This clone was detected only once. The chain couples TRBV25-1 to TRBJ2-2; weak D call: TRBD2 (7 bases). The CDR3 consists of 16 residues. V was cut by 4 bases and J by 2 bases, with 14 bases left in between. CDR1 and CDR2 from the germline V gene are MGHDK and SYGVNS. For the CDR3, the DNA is TGTGCCAGCAGTGGGGGGGGCCAAACTAACACCGGGGAGCTGTTTTTT. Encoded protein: CASSGGGQTNTGELFF.

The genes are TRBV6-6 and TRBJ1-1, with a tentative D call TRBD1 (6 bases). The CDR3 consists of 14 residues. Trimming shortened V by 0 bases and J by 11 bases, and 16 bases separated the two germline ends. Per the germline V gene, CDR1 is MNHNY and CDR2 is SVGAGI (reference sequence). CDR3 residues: CASSYSAGARDAFF. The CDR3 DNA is TGTGCCAGCAGTTACTCGGCAGGGGCACGCGACGCTTTCTTT.

DNA for the CDR3: TGCAGTGCTAGTATCCAGAATAGCAATCAGCCCCAGCATTTT. Protein sequence: CSASIQNSNQPQHF. The gene calls are TRBV20-1 and TRBJ1-5; D is ambiguous. CDR3 size: 14 residues. Germline assignment: CDR1 DFQATT and CDR2 SNEGSKA (reference sequence). The V end was cut by 3 bases, the J end by 0 bases, with 9 bases between.

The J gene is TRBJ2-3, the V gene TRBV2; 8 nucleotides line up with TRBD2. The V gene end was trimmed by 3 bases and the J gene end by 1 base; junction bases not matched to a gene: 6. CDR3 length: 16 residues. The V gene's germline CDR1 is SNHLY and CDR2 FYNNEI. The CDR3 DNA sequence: TGTGCCAGCAGTGAGTCCAGCGGGGGCCGCACAGATACGCAGTATTTT. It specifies CASSESSGGRTDTQYF.

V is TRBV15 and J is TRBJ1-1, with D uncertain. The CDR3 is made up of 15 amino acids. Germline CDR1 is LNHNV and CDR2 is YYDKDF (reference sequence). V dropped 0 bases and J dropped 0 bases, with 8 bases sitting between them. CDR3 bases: TGTGCCACCAGCAGAGATTCTGAGATGAACACTGAAGCTTTCTTT. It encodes CATSRDSEMNTEAFF.

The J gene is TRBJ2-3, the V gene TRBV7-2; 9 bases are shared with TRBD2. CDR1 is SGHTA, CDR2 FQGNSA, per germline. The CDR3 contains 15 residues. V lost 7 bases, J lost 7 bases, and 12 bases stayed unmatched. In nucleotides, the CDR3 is TGTGCCAGCACCACCAGGGCGGGGGGGCTCTATACGCAGTATTTT. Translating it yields CASTTRAGGLYTQYF.

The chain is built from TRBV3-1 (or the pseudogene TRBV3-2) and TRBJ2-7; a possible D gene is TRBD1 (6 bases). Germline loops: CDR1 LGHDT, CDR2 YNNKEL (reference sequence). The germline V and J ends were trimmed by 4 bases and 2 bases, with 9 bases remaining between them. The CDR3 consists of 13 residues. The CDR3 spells CASSPTGPYEQYF. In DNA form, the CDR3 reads TGTGCCAGCAGCCCGACAGGACCCTACGAGCAGTACTTC.

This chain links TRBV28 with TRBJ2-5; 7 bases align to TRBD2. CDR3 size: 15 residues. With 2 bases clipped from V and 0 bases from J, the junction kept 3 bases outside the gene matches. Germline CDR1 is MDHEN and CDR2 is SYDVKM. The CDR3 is CASSLSGEYQETQYF. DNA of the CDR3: TGTGCCAGCAGTTTAAGCGGGGAGTACCAAGAGACCCAGTACTTC.